The 18 T cell receptor beta chains presented below share a single source sample, sequenced in a study of T cells after yellow fever vaccination. MiXCR was run by TCRdb on the 5' RACE reads, yielding one entry per CDR3 protein. The sample yields 100,000 to 150,000 distinct CDR3 sequences, about 8.2% seen once. Sequenced material: CD8+ T cells sorted from PBMCs, taken on the day of the yellow fever booster vaccination. Receptor source: a man aged 18 to 29 who received the YFV17D yellow fever vaccine.

This clonotype was seen a handful of times. The chain uses TRBV7-6 and TRBJ2-5; D is perhaps TRBD2 (5 bases). The V end lost 1 base, the J end lost 2 bases, and 8 bases lay between the germline ends. CDR3 length: 14 amino acids. Germline V CDR1 and CDR2: SGHVS, FNYEAQ. The CDR3 sequence is CASSLVEGQETQYF. The CDR3, as DNA: TGTGCCAGCAGCTTAGTTGAGGGTCAAGAGACCCAGTACTTC.

The sample holds many counts of this clonotype. This rearrangement joins TRBV12-3 or TRBV12-4 to TRBJ2-7; D perhaps matches TRBD1 (6 bases). Trimming removed 8 bases at V and 5 bases at J, with 13 bases between. This CDR3 comprises 12 residues. The CDR3 DNA reads TGTGCCAGCTCCCTGGGGGCAAACGAGCAGTACTTC. Amino acids: CASSLGANEQYF.

DNA for the CDR3: TGTGCCAGCAGCCCTTTTAAGAGGGACACCGGGGAGCTGTTTTTT. Residues: CASSPFKRDTGELFF. The chain couples TRBV6-6 to TRBJ2-2; possibly TRBD2 for D (5 bases). Per germline, CDR1 MNHNY and CDR2 SVGAGI (reference sequence). This CDR3 region has 15 residues. Trimming left V 6 bases short and J 3 bases short, with 14 bases between.

This clonotype was counted at least ten times. The chain uses TRBV18 and TRBJ2-5, with D uncertain. The V and J ends lost 3 bases and 4 bases respectively, with 6 bases between them. The CDR3 contains 12 residues. Germline V gene sequence: CDR1 KGHSH, CDR2 LQKENI. CDR3 residues: CASSPGGETQYF. The CDR3 bases are TGTGCCAGCTCACCCGGCGGAGAGACCCAGTACTTC.

This clonotype has a handful of counts. The rearrangement links TRBV5-4 to TRBJ1-1; 9 bases are a match to TRBD1. The V segment lost 5 bases and the J segment 7 bases; nucleotides outside the gene matches: 6. The length of the CDR3 is 13 residues. Per the germline V gene, CDR1 is SGHNT and CDR2 is YYREEE (reference sequence). The CDR3 spells CASRGDRAFEAFF. The CDR3 nucleotides read TGTGCCAGCAGGGGGGACAGGGCGTTTGAAGCTTTCTTT.

This clonotype has ten or more counts. The chain employs TRBV28 and TRBJ2-1, with D maybe TRBD2 (6 bases). The germline CDR1 and CDR2 sequences are MDHEN and SYDVKM. The CDR3 has 13 amino acids. V was pared by 7 bases and J by 6 bases, with 13 bases between. The CDR3 reads CASILGGGNEQFF. For the CDR3, the DNA is TGTGCCAGCATCCTGGGGGGAGGCAATGAGCAGTTCTTC.

Ten or more counts support this clonotype. This chain joins TRBV29-1 and TRBJ2-7; maybe TRBD2 (5 bases). Looked up from germline, CDR1 is SQVTM and CDR2 is ANQGSEA. The CDR3 covers 15 residues. V lost 0 bases and J lost 0, with 12 bases in between. CDR3 protein: CSVEDEGSGSYEQYF. The CDR3, as DNA: TGCAGCGTTGAAGATGAAGGCAGCGGCTCCTACGAGCAGTACTTC.

This chain joins TRBV21-1 and TRBJ2-7; TRBD1, the D gene given by the table, was not confirmed from the DNA. TRBV21-1 has pseudogene status. The CDR3 runs 15 residues. The CDR3 sequence is CASSTRRQGHYEQYF. CDR3 in DNA: TGTGCCAGCAGCACAAGACGACAGGGACACTACGAGCAGTACTTC.

This clonotype turned up a few times. The gene calls are TRBV27 and TRBJ1-1; D ambiguous. This CDR3 has 13 amino acids. V lost 3 bases and J 4 bases, leaving 9 bases between the germline ends. In germline, CDR1 is MNHEY, CDR2 SMNVEV (reference sequence). Here the CDR3 reads CASSFGYGTEAFF. In DNA, the CDR3 is TGTGCCAGCAGTTTCGGATATGGCACTGAAGCTTTCTTT.

This clonotype was counted a few times. The chain combines TRBV4-3 with TRBJ2-3, with D possibly matching TRBD2 (6 bases). The ends were cut back, 4 bases at V and 2 bases at J, with 13 bases in the middle. The germline CDR1 and CDR2 sequences are LGHNA and YSLEER. The CDR3 is 15 residues long. This chain's CDR3 is CASSLSSAVTDTQYF. The CDR3 DNA reads TGCGCCAGCAGCCTATCTAGCGCCGTCACAGATACGCAGTATTTT.

This chain joins TRBV20-1 and TRBJ2-2; D gene unclear. The CDR3 covers 14 residues. From germline, CDR1 is DFQATT and CDR2 SNEGSKA (reference sequence). The V and J ends lost 1 base and 0 bases respectively, with 6 bases between them. In DNA form, the CDR3 reads TGCAGTGCTAGAGTGAAAACGAACACCGGGGAGCTGTTTTTT. Protein sequence: CSARVKTNTGELFF.

This clonotype was observed a handful of times. V usage is TRBV2 and J usage is TRBJ2-7; TRBD1 matches at 12 bases. The germline V gene encodes CDR1 SNHLY and CDR2 FYNNEI. The CDR3 runs 14 residues. J lost 6 bases, V lost 7 bases, and 7 bases had no gene match. The CDR3 coding sequence is TGTGCCAGCAATTCGGGACAGGGGGCTGTCGAGCAGTACGTC. It specifies CASNSGQGAVEQYV.

This rearrangement joins TRBV29-1 to TRBJ2-7; TRBD2 might be the D (5 bases). The CDR3 spans 13 residues. Trimming cost V 1 base and J 2 bases, with 9 bases left between them. Germline V CDR1 and CDR2: SQVTM, ANQGSEA. In DNA, the CDR3 is TGCAGCGTTGAAGCCGGGATCCCCTACGAGCAGTACTTC. This encodes CSVEAGIPYEQYF.

This chain joins TRBV12-3 or TRBV12-4 and TRBJ1-3; a possible D gene is TRBD1 (5 bases). The V end was cut by 2 bases, the J end by 0 bases, with 8 bases between. CDR3 length: 15 residues. The CDR3 loop reads CASSLQGSSGNTIYF. The CDR3 coding sequence is TGTGCCAGCAGTTTACAGGGCTCCTCTGGAAACACCATATATTTT.

This chain joins TRBV3-1 and TRBJ2-5; tentatively, D is TRBD1 or TRBD2 (5 bases each). V was clipped by 2 bases and J by 3 bases, with 16 bases between them. The CDR3 covers 16 residues. CDR1 is LGHDT and CDR2 is YNNKEL in the germline V gene (reference sequence). CDR3 in DNA: TGTGCCAGCAGCCAATCGTGGGGGTATGCAAAAGAGACCCAGTACTTC. It is translated as CASSQSWGYAKETQYF.

This clonotype was recorded at least ten times. The rearrangement uses TRBV27 and TRBJ2-6; 9 positions match TRBD1. This CDR3 has 17 amino acids. The V gene's germline CDR1 is MNHEY and CDR2 SMNVEV (reference sequence). The ends lost 6 bases at V and 4 bases at J; junction bases unmatched: 10. This CDR3 reads CASSQWTGVLGANVLTF. The CDR3 DNA reads TGTGCCAGCAGCCAGTGGACAGGGGTGTTAGGGGCCAACGTCCTGACTTTC.

The rearrangement joins TRBV5-6 to TRBJ1-1; D is unclear. With 0 bases removed from V and 4 bases from J, the gap between germline ends came to 7 bases. The CDR3 is made up of 13 amino acids. Germline CDR1 SGHDT, CDR2 YYEEEE. DNA of the CDR3: TGTGCCAGCAGCTTGGTCTCGGGCACTGAAGCTTTCTTT. This encodes CASSLVSGTEAFF.

This clonotype was observed a few times. The chain has TRBV7-6 and TRBJ2-3, with a weak D call TRBD2 (5 bases). The V end lost 1 base, the J end lost 10 bases, and 15 bases lay between the germline ends. Germline V gene sequence: CDR1 SGHVS, CDR2 FNYEAQ. The CDR3 spans 14 residues. CDR3 sequence reads: CASSLEVTPGAQYF. The CDR3 DNA is TGTGCCAGCAGCTTAGAGGTCACCCCCGGGGCGCAGTATTTT.